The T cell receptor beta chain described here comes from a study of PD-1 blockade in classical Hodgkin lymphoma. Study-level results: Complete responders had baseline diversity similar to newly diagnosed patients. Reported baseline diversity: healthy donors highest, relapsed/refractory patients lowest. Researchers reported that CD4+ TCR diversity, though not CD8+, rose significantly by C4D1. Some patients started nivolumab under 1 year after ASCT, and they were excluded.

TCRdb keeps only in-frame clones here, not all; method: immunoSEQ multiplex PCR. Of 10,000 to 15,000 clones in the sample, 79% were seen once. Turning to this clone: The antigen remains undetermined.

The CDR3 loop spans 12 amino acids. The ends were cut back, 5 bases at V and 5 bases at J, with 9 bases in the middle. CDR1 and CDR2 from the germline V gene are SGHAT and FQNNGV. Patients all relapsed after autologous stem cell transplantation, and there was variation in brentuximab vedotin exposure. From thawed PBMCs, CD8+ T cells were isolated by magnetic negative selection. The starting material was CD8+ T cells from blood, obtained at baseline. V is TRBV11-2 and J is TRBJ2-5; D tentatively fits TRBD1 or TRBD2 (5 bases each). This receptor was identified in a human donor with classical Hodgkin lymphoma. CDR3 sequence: CASSIRGETQYF. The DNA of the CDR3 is TGTGCCAGCAGCATCCGGGGCGAGACCCAGTACTTC.